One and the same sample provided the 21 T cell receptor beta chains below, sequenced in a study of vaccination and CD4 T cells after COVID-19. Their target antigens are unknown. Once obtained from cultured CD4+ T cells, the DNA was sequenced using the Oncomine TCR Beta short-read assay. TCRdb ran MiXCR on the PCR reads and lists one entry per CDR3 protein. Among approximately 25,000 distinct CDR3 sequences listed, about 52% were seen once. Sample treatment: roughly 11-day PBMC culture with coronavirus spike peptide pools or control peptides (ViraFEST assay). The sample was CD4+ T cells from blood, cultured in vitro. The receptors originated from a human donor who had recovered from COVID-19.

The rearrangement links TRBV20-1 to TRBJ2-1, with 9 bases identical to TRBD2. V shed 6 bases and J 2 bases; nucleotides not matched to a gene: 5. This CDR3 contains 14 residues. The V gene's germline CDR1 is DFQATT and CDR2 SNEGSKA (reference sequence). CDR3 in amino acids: CSAMRGGAYNEQFF. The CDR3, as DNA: TGCAGTGCAATGCGGGGGGGAGCCTACAATGAGCAGTTCTTC.

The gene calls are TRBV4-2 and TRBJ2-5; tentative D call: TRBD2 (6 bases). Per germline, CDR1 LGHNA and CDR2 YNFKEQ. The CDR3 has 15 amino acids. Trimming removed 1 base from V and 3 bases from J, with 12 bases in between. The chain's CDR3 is CASSQAVKREETQYF. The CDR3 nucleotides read TGTGCCAGCAGCCAAGCAGTCAAGCGGGAAGAGACCCAGTACTTC.

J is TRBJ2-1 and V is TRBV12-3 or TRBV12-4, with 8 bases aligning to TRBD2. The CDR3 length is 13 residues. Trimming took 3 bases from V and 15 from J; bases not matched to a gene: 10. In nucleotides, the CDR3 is TGTGCCAGCAGTTTGGCCACTCCGGGACTAGGGTTCTTC. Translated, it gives CASSLATPGLGFF.

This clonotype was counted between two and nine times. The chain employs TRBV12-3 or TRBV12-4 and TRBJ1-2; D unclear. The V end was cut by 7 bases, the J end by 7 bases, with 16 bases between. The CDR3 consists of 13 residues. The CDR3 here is CASTLRGSSGYTF. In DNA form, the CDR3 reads TGTGCCAGCACCCTGCGGGGTAGCAGTGGCTACACCTTC.

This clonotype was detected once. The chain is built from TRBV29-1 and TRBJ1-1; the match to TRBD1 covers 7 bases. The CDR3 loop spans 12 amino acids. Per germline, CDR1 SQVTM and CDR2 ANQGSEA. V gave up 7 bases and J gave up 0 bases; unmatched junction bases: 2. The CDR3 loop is CSAGQMNTEAFF. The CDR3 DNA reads TGCAGCGCGGGACAGATGAACACTGAAGCTTTCTTT.

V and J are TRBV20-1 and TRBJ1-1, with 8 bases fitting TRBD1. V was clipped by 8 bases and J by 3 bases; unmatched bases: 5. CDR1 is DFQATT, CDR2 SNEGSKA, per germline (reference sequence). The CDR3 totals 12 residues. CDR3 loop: CSSRGLDTEAFF. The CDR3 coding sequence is TGCAGTTCCAGGGGGCTGGACACTGAAGCTTTCTTT.

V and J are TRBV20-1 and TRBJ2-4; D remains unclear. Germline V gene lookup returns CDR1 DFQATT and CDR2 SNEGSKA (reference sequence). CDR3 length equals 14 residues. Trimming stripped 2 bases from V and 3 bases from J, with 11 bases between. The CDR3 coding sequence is TGCAGTGCTAGATCCGACTTTGGCAAAAACATTCAGTACTTC. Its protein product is CSARSDFGKNIQYF.

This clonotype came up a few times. The CDR3 DNA follows: TGTGCCAGCAGCTTTCCGTCGGGACAGGGCATAAGGGGCTACACCTTC. It translates to CASSFPSGQGIRGYTF. V usage is TRBV7-2 and J usage is TRBJ1-2; TRBD1 matches 9 bases. CDR3 length equals 16 residues. V lost 3 bases and J lost 8; bases outside the gene matches: 13. The germline V gene has CDR1 SGHTA and CDR2 FQGNSA.

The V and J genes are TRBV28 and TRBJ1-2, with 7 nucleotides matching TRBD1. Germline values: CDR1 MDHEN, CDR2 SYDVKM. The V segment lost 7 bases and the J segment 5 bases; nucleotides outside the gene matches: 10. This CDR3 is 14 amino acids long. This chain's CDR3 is CASNSRDREYGYTF. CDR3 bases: TGTGCCAGCAACAGCCGGGACAGAGAGTATGGCTACACCTTC.

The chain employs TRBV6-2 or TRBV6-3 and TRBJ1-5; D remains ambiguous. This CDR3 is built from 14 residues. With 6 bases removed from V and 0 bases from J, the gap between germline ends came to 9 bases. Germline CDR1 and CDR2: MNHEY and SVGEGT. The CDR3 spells CASRNTYSNQPQHF. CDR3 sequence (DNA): TGTGCCAGCAGGAACACATATAGCAATCAGCCCCAGCATTTT.

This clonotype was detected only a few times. The DNA for the CDR3 is TGTGCCAGCAGCTTATTACGAACAGGGGCTGGAAACACCATATATTTT. Translating it yields CASSLLRTGAGNTIYF. The chain carries TRBV7-2 and TRBJ1-3; 7 nucleotides agree with TRBD1. V lost 2 bases and J lost 2; bases outside the gene matches: 6. CDR1 and CDR2 (germline): SGHTA, FQGNSA. There are 16 residues in the CDR3.

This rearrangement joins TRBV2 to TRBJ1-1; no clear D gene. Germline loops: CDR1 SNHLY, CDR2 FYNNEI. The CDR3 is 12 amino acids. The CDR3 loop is CAGREGNTEAFF. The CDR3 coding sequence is TGTGCTGGGAGGGAGGGGAACACTGAAGCTTTCTTT.

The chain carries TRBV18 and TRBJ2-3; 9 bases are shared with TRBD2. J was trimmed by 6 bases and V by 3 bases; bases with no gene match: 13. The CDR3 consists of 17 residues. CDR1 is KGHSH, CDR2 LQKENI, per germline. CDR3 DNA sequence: TGTGCCAGCTCACCGCGGGAGGGGGAGTCCGCACGGGATACGCAGTATTTT. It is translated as CASSPREGESARDTQYF. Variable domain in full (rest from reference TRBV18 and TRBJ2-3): NAGVMQNPRHLVRRRGQEARLRCSPMKGHSHVYWYRQLPEEGLKFMVYLQKENIIDESGMPKERFSAEFPKEGPSILRIQQVVRGDSAAYFCASSPREGESARDTQYFGPGTRLTVL.

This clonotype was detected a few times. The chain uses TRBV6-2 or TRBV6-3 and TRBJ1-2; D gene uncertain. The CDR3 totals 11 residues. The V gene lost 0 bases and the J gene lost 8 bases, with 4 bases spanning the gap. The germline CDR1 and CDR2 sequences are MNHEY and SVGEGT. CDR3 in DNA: TGTGCCAGCAGTTACTCGGTAGGCTACACCTTC. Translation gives CASSYSVGYTF.

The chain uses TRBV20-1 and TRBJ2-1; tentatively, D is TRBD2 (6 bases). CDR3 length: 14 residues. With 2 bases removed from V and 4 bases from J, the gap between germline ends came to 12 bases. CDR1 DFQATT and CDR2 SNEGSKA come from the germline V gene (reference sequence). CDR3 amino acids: CSARHSGVYNEQFF. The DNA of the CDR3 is TGCAGTGCTAGACACTCGGGGGTTTACAATGAGCAGTTCTTC.

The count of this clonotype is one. CDR3 protein: CASSLKRVGEQYF. CDR3 DNA: TGTGCCAGCAGCTTAAAAAGGGTGGGGGAGCAGTACTTC. The chain couples TRBV11-2 to TRBJ2-7; no clear D. Germline V gene lookup returns CDR1 SGHAT and CDR2 FQNNGV. Trimming took off 2 bases at V and 7 bases at J, with 12 bases between the two ends. The CDR3 contains 13 residues.

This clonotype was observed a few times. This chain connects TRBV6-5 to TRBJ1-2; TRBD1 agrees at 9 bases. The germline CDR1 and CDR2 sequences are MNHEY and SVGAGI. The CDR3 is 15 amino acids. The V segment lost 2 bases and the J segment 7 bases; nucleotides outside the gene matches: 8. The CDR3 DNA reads TGTGCCAGCAGTTACGTACGGGACAGGGCCTTTGGCTACACCTTC. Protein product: CASSYVRDRAFGYTF.

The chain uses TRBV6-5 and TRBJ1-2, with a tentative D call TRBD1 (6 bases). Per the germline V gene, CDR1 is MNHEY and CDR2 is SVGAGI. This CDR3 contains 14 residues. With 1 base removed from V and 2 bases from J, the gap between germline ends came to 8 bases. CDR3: CASSYYRANYGYTF. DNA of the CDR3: TGTGCCAGCAGTTACTACAGGGCGAACTATGGCTACACCTTC.

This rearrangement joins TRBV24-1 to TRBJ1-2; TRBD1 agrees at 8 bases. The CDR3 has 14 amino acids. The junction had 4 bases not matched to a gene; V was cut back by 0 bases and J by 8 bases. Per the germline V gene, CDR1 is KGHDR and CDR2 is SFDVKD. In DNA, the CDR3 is TGTGCCACCAGTGATTTGGGACAGGGAGGAGGCTACACCTTC. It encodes CATSDLGQGGGYTF.

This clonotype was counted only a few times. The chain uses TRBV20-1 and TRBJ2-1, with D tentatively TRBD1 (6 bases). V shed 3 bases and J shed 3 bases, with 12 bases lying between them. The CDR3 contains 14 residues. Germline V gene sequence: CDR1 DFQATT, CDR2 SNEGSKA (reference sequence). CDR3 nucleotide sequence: TGCAGTGCTAGCTACAGGGCGGTCTACAATGAGCAGTTCTTC. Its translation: CSASYRAVYNEQFF.

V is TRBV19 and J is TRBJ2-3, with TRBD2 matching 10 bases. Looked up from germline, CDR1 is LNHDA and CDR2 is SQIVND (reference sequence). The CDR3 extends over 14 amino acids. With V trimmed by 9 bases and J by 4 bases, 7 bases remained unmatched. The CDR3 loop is CASNLAGVPDTQYF. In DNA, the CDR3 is TGTGCCAGCAATCTAGCGGGAGTACCAGATACGCAGTATTTT.